A single sample gave rise to the 25 T cell receptor beta chains below, sequenced in a study of spatial heterogeneity in lung cancer. MiXCR, run by TCRdb on the 5' RACE reads, gives a single entry per CDR3 protein. The sample carries 10,000 to 15,000 distinct CDR3 sequences, 5.2% recorded once. Described time point: sample taken at primary tumor resection. Tumor, nontumor lung or frozen PBMC supplied whole RNA that was sequenced unsorted. The specimen was lung tumor tissue, collected at surgery. These receptor sequences come from a human donor with early-stage non-small cell lung cancer.

This clonotype was detected ten times or more. Because this beta chain is a stray read in a library intended to capture alpha chains, its abundance should not be given much weight. The chain employs TRBV12-3 or TRBV12-4 and TRBJ1-2; no definite D call. The ends were cut back, 5 bases at V and 4 bases at J, with 17 bases in the middle. CDR3 size: 15 residues. CDR3 nucleotides: TGTGCCAGCAGTCTCTCCGGTGGACTCGGCTATGGCTACACCTTC. Amino acid sequence: CASSLSGGLGYGYTF.

Ten or more counts support this clonotype. This beta chain is an off-target read within a library intended for alpha chains, so its frequency means little. The chain uses TRBV12-3 or TRBV12-4 and TRBJ1-5; D call uncertain. This CDR3 is built from 12 residues. Trimming left V 3 bases short and J 7 bases short, with 7 bases between. The DNA for the CDR3 is TGTGCCAGCAGTTTTCGCGCGCAGCCCCAGCATTTT. The encoded protein is CASSFRAQPQHF.

This clonotype was picked up many times. The size of this beta chain means little, since it is a stray read in a library made for alpha chains. This sequence joins TRBV18 and TRBJ2-1; maybe TRBD2 (6 bases). V lost 0 bases and J 0 bases, leaving 12 bases between the germline ends. Germline V gene data show CDR1 as KGHSH and CDR2 as LQKENI. This CDR3 spans 17 amino acids. The CDR3 DNA follows: TGTGCCAGCTCACCACCGTATGGACTACCCTCCTACAATGAGCAGTTCTTC. Protein product: CASSPPYGLPSYNEQFF.

With regard to this clonotype: As an off-target read in a library built for alpha chains, this beta chain has a frequency of little significance. The chain is built from TRBV11-1 and TRBJ2-3, with D unresolved. Germline CDR1 reads SGHAT; CDR2 reads FQDESV (reference sequence). The CDR3 is 15 amino acids. V lost 1 base and J 0 bases, leaving 8 bases between the germline ends. CDR3 nucleotide sequence: TGTGCCAGCAGCTTAGAAGGTTATAGCACAGATACGCAGTATTTT. It codes for CASSLEGYSTDTQYF. The full variable domain, in which reference TRBV11-1 and TRBJ2-3 provide the parts outside the CDR3, is EAEVAQSPRYKITEKSQAVAFWCDPISGHATLYWYRQILGQGPELLVQFQDESVVDDSQLPKDRFSAERLKGVDSTLKIQPAELGDSAMYLCASSLEGYSTDTQYFGPGTRLTVL.

This clonotype was seen repeatedly, ten times or more. A library made for alpha chains picked up this beta chain off target, so its size means little. The chain carries TRBV29-1 and TRBJ2-5; weak D call: TRBD2 (6 bases). Germline assignment: CDR1 SQVTM and CDR2 ANQGSEA. The CDR3 extends over 13 amino acids. Trimming pared 0 bases from V and 5 bases from J, leaving 10 bases between. The CDR3 DNA reads as TGCAGCGTTGAAGATTGGAGGGGTGAGACCCAGTACTTC. Protein product: CSVEDWRGETQYF.

This clonotype was observed a few times. In a library made to pick up alpha chains, this beta chain is a stray read with a size that means little. The gene calls are TRBV7-9 and TRBJ1-4; 7 bases fit TRBD1. Germline CDR1 SEHNR, CDR2 FQNEAQ (reference sequence). The CDR3 length is 14 residues. With 5 bases clipped from V and 6 bases from J, the junction kept 6 bases outside the gene matches. Here the CDR3 reads CASSLRQGDEKLFF. CDR3 DNA sequence: TGTGCCAGCAGCCTAAGACAGGGTGATGAAAAACTGTTTTTT. Combining the CDR3 with reference TRBV7-9 and TRBJ1-4 gives the whole variable domain DTGVSQNPRHKITKRGQNVTFRCDPISEHNRLYWYRQTLGQGPEFLTYFQNEAQLEKSRLLSDRFSAERPKGSFSTLEIQRTEQGDSAMYLCASSLRQGDEKLFFGSGTQLSVL.

This clonotype was recorded many times. Since the library was made to target alpha chains, this beta chain is a stray read and its abundance is not meaningful. This chain uses TRBV5-1 with TRBJ2-5, with 10 bases matching TRBD2. The CDR3 extends over 16 amino acids. V was clipped by 1 base and J by 5 bases; unmatched bases: 8. Per germline, CDR1 SGHRS and CDR2 YFSETQ. The CDR3 loop reads CASSLHLAGVGETQYF. The CDR3 DNA is TGCGCCAGCAGCTTGCACCTAGCGGGAGTGGGGGAGACCCAGTACTTC.

A few counts support this clonotype. This beta chain is an unintended read in a library built for alpha chains; its size means little. This chain joins TRBV7-8 and TRBJ2-1; 7 bases line up with TRBD2. Trimming took 5 bases from V and 8 from J; bases not matched to a gene: 12. This CDR3 is built from 15 residues. Germline V lookup: CDR1 SGHVS, CDR2 FQNEAQ. CDR3 residues: CASSVYTPRGDEQFF. In nucleotides, the CDR3 is TGTGCCAGCAGCGTCTATACCCCCCGGGGGGATGAGCAGTTCTTC.

This clonotype was seen at least ten times. Since the library was made to target alpha chains, this beta chain is a stray read and its abundance is not meaningful. The rearrangement uses TRBV25-1 and TRBJ1-3; the D gene is possibly TRBD1 (5 bases). V gave up 2 bases and J gave up 4 bases, with 15 bases separating them. The germline V gene encodes CDR1 MGHDK and CDR2 SYGVNS. This CDR3 contains 16 residues. CDR3 sequence: CASSETGTGRGNTIYF. The DNA of the CDR3 is TGTGCCAGCAGTGAAACTGGGACCGGGAGGGGAAACACCATATATTTT.

This clonotype was observed many times. Being off target in a library aimed at alpha chains, this beta chain has a size of little meaning. The chain joins TRBV20-1 to TRBJ2-7; the match to TRBD1 covers 7 bases. The trim removed 3 bases at V and 3 bases at J, leaving 5 bases unmatched. CDR3 size: 13 residues. Germline loops: CDR1 DFQATT, CDR2 SNEGSKA (reference sequence). CDR3 in DNA: TGCAGTGCTAGTGGGGACAGCAACTACGAGCAGTACGTC. It is translated as CSASGDSNYEQYV.

This clonotype was observed many times. Being off target in a library aimed at alpha chains, this beta chain has a size of little meaning. This sequence joins TRBV20-1 and TRBJ2-1, with 13 bases that match TRBD2. The CDR3 runs to 14 residues. V was clipped by 7 bases and J by 7 bases; unmatched bases: 7. Germline CDR1 is DFQATT and CDR2 is SNEGSKA (reference sequence). The CDR3 DNA is TGCAGTGTCCGAAAGACTAGCGGGAGGAATGAGCAGTTCTTC. This gives the protein CSVRKTSGRNEQFF.

The table lists this clonotype with many counts. This beta chain was picked up by a library intended for alpha chains and is off target, so its count carries little meaning. The chain employs TRBV5-5 and TRBJ2-1; 9 bases fit TRBD2. With 5 bases clipped from V and 1 base from J, the junction kept 4 bases outside the gene matches. This CDR3 has 15 residues. Germline CDR1 SGHKS, CDR2 YYEKEE (reference sequence). The CDR3 sequence is CASSRLAASYNEQFF. The CDR3 region has the DNA TGTGCCAGCAGTCGACTAGCGGCGTCCTACAATGAGCAGTTCTTC. The full variable domain, completed using reference TRBV5-5 and TRBJ2-1, is DAGVTQSPTHLIKTRGQQVTLRCSPISGHKSVSWYQQVLGQGPQFIFQYYEKEERGRGNFPDRFSARQFPNYSSELNVNALLLGDSALYLCASSRLAASYNEQFFGPGTRLTVL.

At least ten counts were recorded for this clonotype. This beta chain is off target for a library built for alpha chains, so its abundance means little. The V call is TRBV20-1, the J call TRBJ1-2; D perhaps matches TRBD1 (5 bases). The CDR3 covers 13 residues. The ends were cut back, 3 bases at V and 4 bases at J, with 12 bases in the middle. Germline V gene data show CDR1 as DFQATT and CDR2 as SNEGSKA (reference sequence). The CDR3 protein is CSASPTGGYGYTF. In DNA, the CDR3 is TGCAGTGCTAGCCCCACGGGGGGCTATGGCTACACCTTC.

This clonotype was seen many times. This beta chain appears as a stray read in a library generated for alpha chains; its size is not informative. CDR3: CASSRQGGNQPQHF. The CDR3 DNA follows: TGTGCCAGCAGTAGGCAGGGCGGGAATCAGCCCCAGCATTTT. The chain has TRBV2 and TRBJ1-5; perhaps TRBD1 as D (5 bases). The V and J ends lost 5 bases and 4 bases respectively, with 12 bases between them. The germline V gene has CDR1 SNHLY and CDR2 FYNNEI. The CDR3 covers 14 residues. Full variable domain (remainder filled in from reference TRBV2 and TRBJ1-5): EPEVTQTPSHQVTQMGQEVILRCVPISNHLYFYWYRQILGQKVEFLVSFYNNEISEKSEIFDDQFSVERPDGSNFTLKIRSTKLEDSAMYFCASSRQGGNQPQHFGDGTRLSIL.

This clonotype occurred many times. As an off-target read in a library built for alpha chains, this beta chain has a frequency of little significance. This rearrangement joins TRBV21-1 to TRBJ2-7; the table's TRBD1 call for D was not verified on the DNA. TRBV21-1 is described as a pseudogene. CDR3 size: 16 residues. CDR3 loop: CASSRGLPGAPYEQYF. CDR3 DNA: TGTGCCAGCAGCAGGGGTCTTCCCGGGGCCCCCTACGAGCAGTACTTC.

This clonotype was recorded only once. This beta chain is a stray read from a library made for alpha chains; its abundance is not meaningful. The chain couples TRBV5-1 to TRBJ1-3, with no clear D. Germline V gene data show CDR1 as SGHRS and CDR2 as YFSETQ. This CDR3 has 15 amino acids. V lost 1 base and J lost 2, with 10 bases in between. In nucleotides, the CDR3 is TGCGCCAGCAGCTTGTCCGGGGTCCCTGGAAACACCATATATTTT. This codes for CASSLSGVPGNTIYF.

This clonotype was seen more than once but under ten times. Within a library made for alpha chains, this beta chain is off target, and its count is uninformative. CDR3 nucleotide sequence: TGTGCCAGCAGCCCCTCTGCATCGGCTAAATACTATGGCTACACCTTC. Protein: CASSPSASAKYYGYTF. V gene TRBV7-6 combines with J gene TRBJ1-2; unclear D gene. This CDR3 region has 16 residues. With 5 bases removed from V and 3 bases from J, the gap between germline ends came to 19 bases. Germline V gene data show CDR1 as SGHVS and CDR2 as FNYEAQ.

This clonotype was counted many times. As an off-target read in a library built for alpha chains, this beta chain has a frequency of little significance. The gene calls are TRBV6-1 and TRBJ1-1; perhaps TRBD1 as D (5 bases). CDR3 length equals 13 residues. Germline CDR1 MNHNS, CDR2 SASEGT. Trimming removed 7 bases from V and 4 bases from J, with 13 bases in between. The CDR3 loop is CASTLLGGTEAFF. The DNA of the CDR3 is TGTGCCAGCACCTTACTGGGGGGCACTGAAGCTTTCTTT.

This clonotype was observed at least ten times. This beta chain represents an off-target read in a library built for alpha chains; its size is of limited meaning. V is TRBV12-3 or TRBV12-4 and J is TRBJ2-5, with D uncertain. Deletions cut 2 bases from V and 3 bases from J, with 4 bases between. The CDR3 runs to 12 residues. CDR3 region: CASSLPKETQYF. The CDR3 DNA reads TGTGCCAGCAGTTTACCTAAAGAGACCCAGTACTTC.

About this clonotype itself: An end of the junction differs from the germline gene, which may be a read error. This beta chain is a stray sequence in a library constructed for alpha chains; its clone size is not meaningful. The chain links TRBV5-4 to TRBJ2-1; 7 bases fit TRBD2. Looked up from germline, CDR1 is SGHNT and CDR2 is YYREEE (reference sequence). The length of the CDR3 is 16 residues. For the CDR3, the DNA is TGTGCCAGCGGCTTGGATTCTGGGAGGGCCTACAATGAGCAGTTCTTC. It encodes CASGLDSGRAYNEQFF.

This clonotype showed up many times. This beta chain is an unintended read in a library built for alpha chains; its size means little. The genes are TRBV27 and TRBJ1-3; D ambiguous. V dropped 9 bases and J dropped 0 bases, with 9 bases sitting between them. CDR3 length: 13 amino acids. CDR1 is MNHEY and CDR2 is SMNVEV in the germline V gene (reference sequence). CDR3 amino acids: CASPSGSGNTIYF. CDR3 DNA: TGTGCCAGTCCAAGCGGCTCTGGAAACACCATATATTTT.

Ten or more counts support this clonotype. Since it is a stray read in a library aimed at alpha chains, this beta chain has a size that is not meaningful. The J gene is TRBJ1-2, the V gene TRBV25-1; unclear D gene. Germline CDR1 and CDR2: MGHDK and SYGVNS. The CDR3 length is 13 residues. Trimming left V 2 bases short and J 8 bases short, with 12 bases between. The CDR3 sequence is CASSERSTSGYTF. The CDR3 DNA reads TGTGCCAGCAGTGAAAGGTCGACTAGCGGCTACACCTTC.

This clonotype was counted at least ten times. A library made for alpha chains picked up this beta chain off target, so its size means little. The chain is built from TRBV7-6 and TRBJ2-2; D not resolved. Germline assignment: CDR1 SGHVS and CDR2 FNYEAQ. The CDR3 contains 13 residues. Between the trimmed V and J ends, which lost 6 bases and 2 bases, there was a span of 7 bases. CDR3 in DNA: TGTGCCAGCAGACCCGGAAACACCGGGGAGCTGTTTTTT. Its protein product is CASRPGNTGELFF. The full variable domain, in which reference TRBV7-6 and TRBJ2-2 provide the parts outside the CDR3, is GAGVSQSPRYKVTKRGQDVALRCDPISGHVSLYWYRQALGQGPEFLTYFNYEAQQDKSGLPNDRFSAERPEGSISTLTIQRTEQRDSAMYRCASRPGNTGELFFGEGSRLTVL.

This clonotype appeared many times. The size of this beta chain means little, since it is a stray read in a library made for alpha chains. The V gene is TRBV29-1, the J gene TRBJ1-1, with D possibly matching TRBD1 (6 bases). Trimming stripped 3 bases from V and 10 bases from J, with 6 bases between. Germline CDR1 is SQVTM and CDR2 is ANQGSEA. The CDR3 extends over 9 amino acids. The CDR3 nucleotides are TGCAGCGTTGAGGGGGCAGCTTTCTTT. Translation: CSVEGAAFF.

At least ten counts were recorded for this clonotype. A library prepared for alpha chains yielded this beta chain as an off-target read; its size is of little meaning. V is TRBV6-6 and J is TRBJ1-2; 8 nucleotides align to TRBD1. Germline CDR1 is MNHNY and CDR2 is SVGAGI (reference sequence). Germline trimming cut 5 bases from V and 4 bases from J; bases unmatched to any gene: 3. The CDR3 consists of 13 residues. This CDR3 is CASSKQGAYGYTF. The DNA of the CDR3 is TGTGCCAGCAGTAAGCAGGGGGCCTATGGCTACACCTTC.